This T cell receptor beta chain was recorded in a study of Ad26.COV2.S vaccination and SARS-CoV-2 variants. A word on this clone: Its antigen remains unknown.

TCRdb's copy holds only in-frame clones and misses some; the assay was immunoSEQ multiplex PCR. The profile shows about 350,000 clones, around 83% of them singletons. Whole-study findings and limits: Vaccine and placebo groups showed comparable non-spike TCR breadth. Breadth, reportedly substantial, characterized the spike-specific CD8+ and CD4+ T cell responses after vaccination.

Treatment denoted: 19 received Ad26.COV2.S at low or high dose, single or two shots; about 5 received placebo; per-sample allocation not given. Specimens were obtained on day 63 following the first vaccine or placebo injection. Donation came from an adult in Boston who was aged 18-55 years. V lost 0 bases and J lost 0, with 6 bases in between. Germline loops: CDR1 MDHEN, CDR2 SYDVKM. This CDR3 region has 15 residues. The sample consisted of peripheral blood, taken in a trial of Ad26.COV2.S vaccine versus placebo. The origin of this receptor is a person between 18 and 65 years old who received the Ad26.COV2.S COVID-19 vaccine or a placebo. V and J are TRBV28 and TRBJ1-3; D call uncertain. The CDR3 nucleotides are TGTGCCAGCAGTTTATGGATGGGCTCTGGAAACACCATATATTTT. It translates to CASSLWMGSGNTIYF.